A single sample is the source of the 26 T cell receptor beta chains below, sequenced in a study of cytomegalovirus exposure and HLA in healthy donors. The PCR employed 60 Vbeta primers together with 13 Jbeta primers. Using immunoSEQ multiplex PCR, the repertoire was profiled, and TCRdb retains in-frame clones only, with some absent. This sample has some 100,000 clones, with 76% found just once. The sequenced sample consisted of PBMCs. These receptors were collected from a woman between 40 and 55 years old in good health and CMV-seropositive.

The chain has TRBV6-4 and TRBJ2-6; 11 positions match TRBD1. Germline CDR1 is MRHNA and CDR2 is SNTAGT. This CDR3 is 17 amino acids long. V lost 4 bases and J lost 2; bases outside the gene matches: 4. The CDR3 sequence is CASSAQGQGAGANVLTF. DNA of the CDR3: TGTGCCAGCAGTGCGCAGGGACAGGGGGCTGGGGCCAACGTCCTGACTTTC.

The V and J genes are TRBV6-5 and TRBJ1-2; D possibly corresponds to TRBD1 (6 bases). The V end was cut by 5 bases, the J end by 6 bases, with 16 bases between. Germline V lookup: CDR1 MNHEY, CDR2 SVGAGI. CDR3 size: 14 residues. This CDR3 is CASSKTQGYNGYTF. The CDR3, as DNA: TGTGCCAGCAGTAAAACACAGGGATACAATGGCTACACCTTC.

The J gene is TRBJ2-2, the V gene TRBV2; TRBD2 aligns across 10 bases. The CDR3 is 15 amino acids. After removal of 4 bases from V and 4 bases from J, the junction contained 3 bases not matched to a gene. The V gene's germline CDR1 is SNHLY and CDR2 FYNNEI. Here the CDR3 DNA reads TGTGCCAGCAGTGTAAAGCGGGGGGGCACCGGGGAGCTGTTTTTT. This gives the protein CASSVKRGGTGELFF.

The chain combines TRBV30 with TRBJ2-2, with D possibly TRBD1 on 6 matching bases. This CDR3 contains 15 residues. Trimming shortened V by 7 bases and J by 1 base, and 16 bases separated the two germline ends. The germline V gene encodes CDR1 GTSNPN and CDR2 SVGIG (reference sequence). In DNA form, the CDR3 reads TGTGCCTTCCGATCACAGGGTCTGAACACCGGGGAGCTGTTTTTT. It specifies CAFRSQGLNTGELFF.

The chain employs TRBV4-2 and TRBJ1-1; D ambiguous. V lost 0 bases, J lost 4 bases, and 6 bases lay in between. CDR1 LGHNA and CDR2 YNFKEQ come from the germline V gene. CDR3 length: 13 amino acids. CDR3 coding DNA: TGTGCCAGCAGCCAAGAGTCGTTCACTGAAGCTTTCTTT. Translation: CASSQESFTEAFF.

The V call is TRBV7-3, the J call TRBJ1-1, with TRBD1 matching over 8 bases. Looked up from germline, CDR1 is SGHTA and CDR2 is FQGTGA. The CDR3 contains 15 residues. V lost 5 bases and J lost 4; bases outside the gene matches: 9. This chain's CDR3 is CASSTGQGRITEAFF. CDR3 sequence (DNA): TGTGCCAGCAGCACAGGACAGGGCCGGATCACTGAAGCTTTCTTT.

This clone appeared a few times. The chain joins TRBV6-5 to TRBJ1-5, with D hard to call. Trimming removed 7 bases at V and 4 bases at J, with 14 bases between. The CDR3 contains 14 residues. Germline CDR1 and CDR2: MNHEY and SVGAGI. The CDR3 is CASKGGQSNQPQHF. In nucleotides, the CDR3 is TGTGCCAGCAAAGGAGGGCAGTCTAATCAGCCCCAGCATTTT.

The gene calls are TRBV10-3 and TRBJ1-5; 7 nucleotides line up with TRBD1. This CDR3 comprises 14 residues. With V trimmed by 7 bases and J by 3 bases, 6 bases remained unmatched. CDR1 and CDR2 from the germline V gene are ENHRY and SYGVKD. As DNA, the CDR3 is TGTGCCATCACCCCCGACAGGGACAATCAGCCCCAGCATTTT. Translating gives CAITPDRDNQPQHF.

This chain uses TRBV5-5 with TRBJ1-5, with D tentatively TRBD1 (5 bases). The CDR3 consists of 14 residues. Trimming removed 0 bases at V and 5 bases at J, with 9 bases between. Looked up from germline, CDR1 is SGHKS and CDR2 is YYEKEE (reference sequence). The CDR3 nucleotides read TGTGCCAGCAGCTTGGGGGGACTCGATCAGCCCCAGCATTTT. Its translation is CASSLGGLDQPQHF.

The CDR3 coding sequence is TGCGCCAGCAGCCCCTATCAGGGGAGTGGCTACACCTTC. Translating it yields CASSPYQGSGYTF. The chain links TRBV5-1 to TRBJ1-2; the D gene is possibly TRBD1 (6 bases). The CDR3 is made up of 13 amino acids. V lost 4 bases and J 7 bases, leaving 14 bases between the germline ends. Germline values: CDR1 SGHRS, CDR2 YFSETQ. The full variable domain, completed using reference TRBV5-1 and TRBJ1-2, is KAGVTQTPRYLIKTRGQQVTLSCSPISGHRSVSWYQQTPGQGLQFLFEYFSETQRNKGNFPGRFSGRQFSNSRSEMNVSTLELGDSALYLCASSPYQGSGYTFGSGTRLTVV.

This rearrangement joins TRBV5-4 to TRBJ2-1; 9 bases align to TRBD2. The CDR3 runs 15 residues. Germline assignment: CDR1 SGHNT and CDR2 YYREEE (reference sequence). The V gene end was trimmed by 2 bases and the J gene end by 7 bases; junction bases not matched to a gene: 7. CDR3 nucleotides: TGTGCCAGCAGCTTCGGCGGGGGGGCCGGTAATGAGCAGTTCTTC. It is translated as CASSFGGGAGNEQFF.

This clone was picked up a small number of times. The chain employs TRBV9 and TRBJ2-7; D ambiguous. The CDR3 has 15 residues. The V gene lost 0 bases and the J gene lost 0 bases, with 10 bases spanning the gap. From germline, CDR1 is SGDLS and CDR2 YYNGEE. The CDR3 protein is CASSVDSKPSYEQYF. DNA of the CDR3: TGTGCCAGCAGCGTAGACTCCAAACCCTCCTACGAGCAGTACTTC. The complete variable domain, with remaining parts taken from reference TRBV9 and TRBJ2-7, reads DSGVTQTPKHLITATGQRVTLRCSPRSGDLSVYWYQQSLDQGLQFLIQYYNGEERAKGNILERFSAQQFPDLHSELNLSSLELGDSALYFCASSVDSKPSYEQYFGPGTRLTVT.

The rearrangement uses TRBV10-3 and TRBJ1-2; 8 bases line up with TRBD1. The germline V gene has CDR1 ENHRY and CDR2 SYGVKD. There are 15 residues in the CDR3. Trimming took 7 bases from V and 6 from J; bases not matched to a gene: 13. This chain's CDR3 is CAITGQGRRGDGYTF. CDR3 coding DNA: TGTGCCATCACCGGACAGGGAAGAAGAGGAGATGGCTACACCTTC.

The chain carries TRBV30 and TRBJ2-5; weak D call: TRBD2 (5 bases). Trimming removed 4 bases at V and 5 bases at J, with 11 bases between. The CDR3 length is 12 residues. Germline CDR1 reads GTSNPN; CDR2 reads SVGIG (reference sequence). CDR3 sequence: CAWTGGSETQYF. Written as DNA, the CDR3 is TGTGCCTGGACAGGAGGATCTGAGACCCAGTACTTC.

V and J are TRBV15 and TRBJ1-2, with D perhaps matching TRBD1 (5 bases). Trimming shortened V by 2 bases and J by 1 base, and 14 bases separated the two germline ends. The CDR3 spans 16 residues. From germline, CDR1 is LNHNV and CDR2 YYDKDF (reference sequence). CDR3 DNA sequence: TGTGCCACCAGCAGATATCAGGGACTTGGTAACTATGGCTACACCTTC. It is translated as CATSRYQGLGNYGYTF.

This rearrangement joins TRBV7-2 to TRBJ2-5; maybe TRBD1 (5 bases). Germline CDR1 reads SGHTA; CDR2 reads FQGNSA. V shed 8 bases and J shed 4 bases, with 14 bases lying between them. CDR3 length equals 13 residues. CDR3 in amino acids: CASEQGSGETQYF. The CDR3 region has the DNA TGTGCCAGCGAGCAGGGATCAGGAGAGACCCAGTACTTC.

The gene calls are TRBV5-1 and TRBJ1-1; possible D gene TRBD1, 6 bases. CDR1 and CDR2 (germline): SGHRS, YFSETQ. The CDR3 extends over 14 amino acids. The V and J ends lost 2 bases and 4 bases respectively, with 12 bases between them. The CDR3: CASSLGGLITEAFF. The CDR3 region has the DNA TGCGCCAGCAGCTTAGGGGGTCTGATCACTGAAGCTTTCTTT.

The chain carries TRBV28 and TRBJ2-7, with 8 bases lining up with TRBD1. CDR3 length: 15 amino acids. From germline, CDR1 is MDHEN and CDR2 SYDVKM. V lost 5 bases to trimming and J lost 2 bases; unmatched junction nucleotides: 8. The DNA for the CDR3 is TGTGCCAGCAGTCCCTCGGACAGGGCAACCTACGAGCAGTACTTC. This sequence encodes CASSPSDRATYEQYF.

This chain uses TRBV19 with TRBJ2-7; 10 bases line up with TRBD1. The germline gives CDR1 LNHDA, CDR2 SQIVND (reference sequence). The V and J ends lost 5 bases and 3 bases, in that order; junction bases with no gene match: 7. CDR3 size: 15 residues. DNA of the CDR3: TGTGCCAGTAGTGACCCGGGACAGGGGATCTACGAGCAGTACTTC. Amino acid sequence: CASSDPGQGIYEQYF.

The V call is TRBV18, the J call TRBJ1-6, with TRBD1 as a possible D gene (6 bases). Germline values: CDR1 KGHSH, CDR2 LQKENI. V dropped 6 bases and J dropped 7 bases, with 10 bases sitting between them. The CDR3 is made up of 13 amino acids. Here the CDR3 DNA reads TGTGCCAGCTCGGCCGACAGGAATTCACCCCTCCACTTT. Translating it yields CASSADRNSPLHF.

V is TRBV9 and J is TRBJ1-1; 7 positions match TRBD1. The CDR3 has 15 residues. With 2 bases clipped from V and 0 bases from J, the junction kept 4 bases outside the gene matches. The germline CDR1 and CDR2 sequences are SGDLS and YYNGEE. The CDR3 sequence is CASSVGQTMNTEAFF. The CDR3 coding sequence is TGTGCCAGCAGCGTGGGACAGACCATGAACACTGAAGCTTTCTTT.

This clone appeared once. The chain links TRBV5-6 to TRBJ2-7, with 9 bases aligning to TRBD1. Germline V gene sequence: CDR1 SGHDT, CDR2 YYEEEE. The CDR3 has 14 amino acids. Losses at the gene ends were 3 bases for V and 4 bases for J; bases not matched to a gene: 5. The CDR3 loop reads CASSWGQGSYEQYF. In nucleotides, the CDR3 is TGTGCCAGCAGCTGGGGACAGGGTTCATACGAGCAGTACTTC.

This chain joins TRBV5-6 and TRBJ2-5; D is undetermined. Germline CDR1 and CDR2: SGHDT and YYEEEE. The V end lost 2 bases, the J end lost 2 bases, and 7 bases lay between the germline ends. The CDR3 extends over 13 amino acids. CDR3 region: CASSLRHQETQYF. The DNA of the CDR3 is TGTGCCAGCAGCTTAAGACATCAAGAGACCCAGTACTTC.

This clone was seen once. The V and J genes are TRBV5-6 and TRBJ2-7; maybe TRBD1 (6 bases). Trimming stripped 4 bases from V and 4 bases from J, with 12 bases between. Germline CDR1 is SGHDT and CDR2 is YYEEEE. The CDR3 has 13 residues. The DNA of the CDR3 is TGTGCCAGCAGCCGTATAGGGGGATACGAGCAGTACTTC. It is translated as CASSRIGGYEQYF.

This clone was found once. This sequence joins TRBV4-1 and TRBJ1-1; 9 bases match TRBD1. Germline trimming cut 4 bases from V and 0 bases from J; bases unmatched to any gene: 6. Germline values: CDR1 MGHRA, CDR2 YSYEKL. CDR3 size: 16 residues. Here the CDR3 DNA reads TGCGCCAGCAGCCGAGGAAGGACAGGGGTGAACACTGAAGCTTTCTTT. It yields the protein CASSRGRTGVNTEAFF.

This clone was seen a few times. CDR3 sequence: CASSLAQGAQGVTQYF. For the CDR3, the DNA is TGCGCCAGCAGCTTGGCGCAGGGGGCGCAGGGGGTGACCCAGTACTTC. This chain connects TRBV5-1 to TRBJ2-5; 8 bases are a match to TRBD1. Germline CDR1 and CDR2: SGHRS and YFSETQ. V lost 0 bases and J lost 7; bases outside the gene matches: 11. The CDR3 length is 16 residues.